The rows below give T cell receptor beta chains drawn from one sample of a study of T-cell memory formation after mild COVID-19. MiXCR was run by TCRdb on the 5' RACE reads, yielding one entry per CDR3 protein. Of 350,000 to 500,000 distinct CDR3 sequences in the sample, 18% were seen once. Specimen: PBMCs or a T cell subset sorted from them (not recorded which). These receptors originate from a man aged 18 to 29 who had mild COVID-19 (a few samples of this study predate the infection). Cell type and time point are not known. Both conserved end residues are part of each CDR3. A D gene is named only where the DNA matches it firmly. A row's size may be missing; if present it is once, few, many or a size class.

CDR3 protein: CASSSAGTSTGRGQFF
CDR3 DNA: TGTGCCAGCAGCTCGGCCGGGACATCAACCGGTCGGGGGCAGTTCTTC
D gene: NA
J gene: TRBJ2-1
V gene: TRBV11-2
clone size: many

CDR3 protein: CAISEGTGFQPQHF
CDR3 DNA: TGTGCCATCAGTGAAGGGACGGGGTTTCAGCCCCAGCATTTT
D gene: NA
J gene: TRBJ1-5
V gene: TRBV10-3
clone size: NA

CDR3 protein: CASSSTEKKLFF
CDR3 DNA: TGTGCCAGCAGCTCGACGGAGAAAAAACTGTTTTTT
D gene: NA
J gene: TRBJ1-4
V gene: TRBV7-9
clone size: few

CDR3 protein: CASKGGQYLSSYNSPLHF
CDR3 DNA: TGCGCCAGCAAGGGGGGGCAGTACCTGAGCTCCTATAATTCACCCCTCCACTTT
D gene: NA
J gene: TRBJ1-6
V gene: TRBV5-1
clone size: NA

CDR3 protein: CASSLGGSAVSYNEQFF
CDR3 DNA: TGTGCCAGCAGCTTAGGGGGTTCAGCGGTCTCCTACAATGAGCAGTTCTTC
D gene: NA
J gene: TRBJ2-1
V gene: TRBV7-2
clone size: few

CDR3 protein: CASSQGPMNTEAFF
CDR3 DNA: TGTGCCAGCAGTCAGGGACCCATGAACACTGAAGCTTTCTTT
D gene: NA
J gene: TRBJ1-1
V gene: TRBV7-2
clone size: few

CDR3 protein: CASRETLNTEAFF
CDR3 DNA: TGTGCCAGCAGGGAGACCTTGAACACTGAAGCTTTCTTT
D gene: NA
J gene: TRBJ1-1
V gene: TRBV3-1
clone size: few

CDR3 protein: CASSQETGLTGDEQFF
CDR3 DNA: TGCGCCAGCAGCCAAGAAACCGGACTGACGGGTGATGAGCAGTTCTTC
D gene: NA
J gene: TRBJ2-1
V gene: TRBV4-1
clone size: NA

CDR3 protein: CASSLRGERQGEHF
CDR3 DNA: TGTGCCAGCAGCTTACGAGGCGAGCGACAGGGCGAACACTTT
D gene: TRBD1
J gene: TRBJ1-6
V gene: TRBV7-4
clone size: NA

CDR3 protein: CASSRNGQGTDTQYF
CDR3 DNA: TGTGCCAGCTCCCGCAATGGACAGGGGACAGATACGCAGTATTTT
D gene: TRBD1
J gene: TRBJ2-3
V gene: TRBV18
clone size: many

CDR3 protein: CASSLGQGSDYGYTF
CDR3 DNA: TGTGCCAGCAGCTTGGGACAGGGGAGCGACTATGGCTACACCTTC
D gene: TRBD1
J gene: TRBJ1-2
V gene: TRBV11-2
clone size: many

CDR3 protein: CATSDKNTGELFF
CDR3 DNA: TGTGCCACCAGTGATAAGAACACCGGGGAGCTGTTTTTT
D gene: NA
J gene: TRBJ2-2
V gene: TRBV24-1
clone size: few

CDR3 protein: CASTPDRYRQETQYF
CDR3 DNA: TGCGCCAGCACCCCGGACAGGTACCGCCAAGAGACCCAGTACTTC
D gene: TRBD1
J gene: TRBJ2-5
V gene: TRBV4-3
clone size: few

CDR3 protein: CASSQVGSQETQYF
CDR3 DNA: TGCGCCAGCAGCCAAGTCGGATCCCAAGAGACCCAGTACTTC
D gene: NA
J gene: TRBJ2-5
V gene: TRBV4-2
clone size: few

CDR3 protein: CASMRTGGSPLHF
CDR3 DNA: TGTGCCAGCATGCGGACAGGGGGTTCACCCCTCCACTTT
D gene: TRBD1
J gene: TRBJ1-6
V gene: TRBV7-3
clone size: few

CDR3 protein: CASSPTGGRTQYF
CDR3 DNA: TGTGCCAGCAGCCCGACCGGGGGGAGGACGCAGTATTTT
D gene: TRBD2
J gene: TRBJ2-3
V gene: TRBV5-6
clone size: NA

CDR3 protein: CASSLLGGWGYTF
CDR3 DNA: TGTGCCAGCAGCTTATTGGGTGGCTGGGGCTACACCTTC
D gene: NA
J gene: TRBJ1-2
V gene: TRBV7-9
clone size: few

CDR3 protein: CASSTPGQGSTGELFF
CDR3 DNA: TGTGCCAGCAGCACCCCGGGACAGGGTTCGACCGGGGAGCTGTTTTTT
D gene: TRBD1
J gene: TRBJ2-2
V gene: TRBV7-3
clone size: NA

CDR3 protein: CASSPLDRGLPGELFF
CDR3 DNA: TGTGCCAGCAGCCCGCTGGACAGGGGTTTACCCGGGGAGCTGTTTTTT
D gene: TRBD1
J gene: TRBJ2-2
V gene: TRBV4-2
clone size: NA

CDR3 protein: CASSGQGIAGANVLTF
CDR3 DNA: TGTGCCAGCAGCGGACAGGGGATTGCTGGGGCCAACGTCCTGACTTTC
D gene: TRBD1
J gene: TRBJ2-6
V gene: TRBV12-3/TRBV12-4
clone size: few

CDR3 protein: CASSQGGTPYNEQFF
CDR3 DNA: TGTGCCAGCAGCCAAGGCGGGACTCCTTACAATGAGCAGTTCTTC
D gene: NA
J gene: TRBJ2-1
V gene: TRBV3-1
clone size: few

CDR3 protein: CASSISRGRAPEAFF
CDR3 DNA: TGCGCCAGCAGCATCTCCCGGGGACGGGCCCCTGAAGCTTTCTTT
D gene: NA
J gene: TRBJ1-1
V gene: TRBV4-3
clone size: NA

CDR3 protein: CASSSMGDRTNYGYTF
CDR3 DNA: TGTGCCAGCAGCTCGATGGGAGACAGAACCAACTATGGCTACACCTTC
D gene: NA
J gene: TRBJ1-2
V gene: TRBV7-9
clone size: few

CDR3 protein: CASRPGTGGYNEQFF
CDR3 DNA: TGTGCCAGCAGACCCGGGACGGGGGGGTACAATGAGCAGTTCTTT
D gene: TRBD2
J gene: TRBJ2-1
V gene: TRBV28
clone size: NA

CDR3 protein: CASSPKAGTSSYNEQFF
CDR3 DNA: TGCGCCAGCAGCCCCAAAGCGGGGACCAGCTCCTACAATGAGCAGTTCTTC
D gene: TRBD2
J gene: TRBJ2-1
V gene: TRBV5-1
clone size: NA

CDR3 protein: CASVRDQGGPKGFSPLHF
CDR3 DNA: TGTGCCAGCGTTCGTGACCAGGGGGGTCCGAAAGGCTTTTCACCCCTCCACTTT
D gene: TRBD1
J gene: TRBJ1-6
V gene: TRBV6-2/TRBV6-3
clone size: NA

CDR3 protein: CASSRGWDTGELFF
CDR3 DNA: TGTGCCAGCAGCAGAGGTTGGGACACCGGGGAGCTGTTTTTT
D gene: NA
J gene: TRBJ2-2
V gene: TRBV11-2
clone size: few

CDR3 protein: CASSQDSREQETQYF
CDR3 DNA: TGCGCCAGCAGCCAAGATTCCCGGGAACAAGAGACCCAGTACTTC
D gene: NA
J gene: TRBJ2-5
V gene: TRBV4-1
clone size: many

CDR3 protein: CASHPLGYTGELFF
CDR3 DNA: TGTGCCAGCCACCCTTTGGGGTACACCGGGGAGCTGTTTTTT
D gene: NA
J gene: TRBJ2-2
V gene: TRBV27
clone size: few